Below are 24 T cell receptor beta chains sequenced from a single sample in a study of TIL therapy for anti-PD-1-resistant metastatic lung cancer. Sequencing used immunoSEQ v3. TCRdb's table, derived via immunoSEQ multiplex PCR, lists solely in-frame clones and lacks some. This sample has more than 10,000 clones, with 55% to 65% found just once. Documented time point: pre-treatment sample, taken before nivolumab and TIL therapy. Most excised metastases sampled were pleural nodules or supraclavicular lymph nodes. Sequenced here: tumor tissue, sampled at baseline. These receptors all stem from a person aged 25 to 85 with non-small cell lung cancer.

This clone is a singleton in its sample. The chain couples TRBV15 to TRBJ2-3; D is unclear. The CDR3 consists of 12 residues. V lost 4 bases and J 6 bases, leaving 8 bases between the germline ends. In germline, CDR1 is LNHNV, CDR2 YYDKDF (reference sequence). The CDR3 nucleotides read TGTGCCACCAGCAAGATGGGGGATACGCAGTATTTT. It translates to CATSKMGDTQYF.

This clone was counted once. The chain is built from TRBV5-4 and TRBJ1-1; D call uncertain. V lost 2 bases and J 5 bases, leaving 4 bases between the germline ends. The CDR3 contains 11 residues. Per germline, CDR1 SGHNT and CDR2 YYREEE (reference sequence). CDR3 in amino acids: CASSFGTEAFF. The CDR3 DNA reads TGTGCCAGCAGCTTCGGGACTGAAGCTTTCTTT. The full variable domain, completed using reference TRBV5-4 and TRBJ1-1, is ETGVTQSPTHLIKTRGQQVTLRCSSQSGHNTVSWYQQALGQGPQFIFQYYREEENGRGNFPPRFSGLQFPNYSSELNVNALELDDSALYLCASSFGTEAFFGQGTRLTVV.

This rearrangement joins TRBV7-8 to TRBJ2-2; D perhaps matches TRBD2 (5 bases). The V end lost 6 bases, the J end lost 1 base, and 15 bases lay between the germline ends. The CDR3 loop spans 16 amino acids. Looked up from germline, CDR1 is SGHVS and CDR2 is FQNEAQ. CDR3 nucleotides: TGTGCCAGCAGGCCCCCCCCAGCGGAGAACACCGGGGAGCTGTTTTTT. Translation: CASRPPPAENTGELFF.

J is TRBJ1-2 and V is TRBV27, with TRBD1 matching 8 bases. Losses at the gene ends were 8 bases for V and 1 base for J; bases not matched to a gene: 6. Germline V gene sequence: CDR1 MNHEY, CDR2 SMNVEV (reference sequence). The CDR3 runs 14 residues. CDR3 in DNA: TGTGCCAGCGGGCCGGACAGGGTTAACTATGGCTACACCTTC. Protein: CASGPDRVNYGYTF.

The chain employs TRBV2 and TRBJ1-2; D gene ambiguous. Germline V lookup: CDR1 SNHLY, CDR2 FYNNEI. With 7 bases removed from V and 5 bases from J, the gap between germline ends came to 14 bases. The CDR3 spans 13 residues. CDR3 amino acids: CASKGRQLYGYTF. CDR3 DNA sequence: TGTGCCAGCAAGGGAAGGCAGTTGTATGGCTACACCTTC.

This clone was picked up one time. The V gene is TRBV6-1, the J gene TRBJ2-1; D is uncertain. The CDR3 contains 13 residues. Between the trimmed V and J ends, which lost 6 bases and 2 bases, there was a span of 8 bases. CDR1 is MNHNS and CDR2 is SASEGT in the germline V gene. The DNA of the CDR3 is TGTGCCAGCAGAGGGTTCACCTACAATGAGCAGTTCTTC. Translated: CASRGFTYNEQFF.

The chain recombines TRBV27 with TRBJ2-7, with 7 positions matching TRBD2. The CDR3 consists of 14 residues. V lost 5 bases to trimming and J lost 5 bases; unmatched junction nucleotides: 9. CDR1 is MNHEY and CDR2 is SMNVEV in the germline V gene (reference sequence). CDR3 sequence: CASSLGKAGNEQYF. In DNA, the CDR3 is TGTGCCAGCAGTCTCGGAAAAGCGGGAAACGAGCAGTACTTC.

Concerning this clone: A junction end diverges from the germline sequence, so it may reflect a read error. The chain recombines TRBV6-6 with TRBJ1-2; D possibly corresponds to TRBD1 (5 bases). The CDR3 has 12 amino acids. Per germline, CDR1 MNHNY and CDR2 SVGAGI (reference sequence). This chain's CDR3 is CASSHSGGGYTF. The CDR3 DNA reads TGTGCCAGCAGTCACTCCGGGGGAGGCTACACCTTC.

The genes are TRBV6-6 and TRBJ2-2, with D possibly TRBD2 on 6 matching bases. Trimming left V 8 bases short and J 1 base short, with 11 bases between. Germline V lookup: CDR1 MNHNY, CDR2 SVGAGI (reference sequence). The CDR3 has 14 residues. The CDR3 DNA reads TGTGCCAGCGGCTCTAGCGAGAACACCGGGGAGCTGTTTTTT. Translation gives CASGSSENTGELFF.

This CDR3 reads CASSLSGGNEKLFF. The DNA for the CDR3 is TGTGCCAGCAGCTTGAGTGGCGGGAATGAAAAACTGTTTTTT. This chain links TRBV11-2 with TRBJ1-4; D remains ambiguous. V was clipped by 3 bases and J by 5 bases, with 10 bases between them. The CDR3 has 14 amino acids. The V gene's germline CDR1 is SGHAT and CDR2 FQNNGV.

By share, this clone counts as medium-sized. The same CDR3 arises from other DNA sequences in this sample as well. The chain joins TRBV7-9 to TRBJ2-7, with D perhaps TRBD2 (5 bases). The CDR3 spans 14 residues. The germline gives CDR1 SEHNR, CDR2 FQNEAQ (reference sequence). Trimming removed 5 bases from V and 1 base from J, with 12 bases in between. Written as DNA, the CDR3 is TGTGCCAGCAGCCCCCCCAGCGGATCCTACGAGCAGTACTTC. This encodes CASSPPSGSYEQYF.

The chain couples TRBV19 to TRBJ1-1, with 9 bases fitting TRBD1. J lost 6 bases, V lost 9 bases, and 11 bases had no gene match. The germline gives CDR1 LNHDA, CDR2 SQIVND (reference sequence). The CDR3 length is 14 residues. DNA of the CDR3: TGTGCCAGCCAATCGGCCGGGACAGGGTCTGAAGCTTTCTTT. As protein: CASQSAGTGSEAFF. Combining the CDR3 with reference TRBV19 and TRBJ1-1 gives the whole variable domain DGGITQSPKYLFRKEGQNVTLSCEQNLNHDAMYWYRQDPGQGLRLIYYSQIVNDFQKGDIAEGYSVSREKKESFPLTVTSAQKNPTAFYLCASQSAGTGSEAFFGQGTRLTVV.

This chain connects TRBV5-1 to TRBJ2-7; TRBD2 aligns across 7 bases. J was trimmed by 2 bases and V by 4 bases; bases with no gene match: 9. Germline V CDR1 and CDR2: SGHRS, YFSETQ. There are 15 residues in the CDR3. As DNA, the CDR3 is TGCGCCAGCAGCCCCGGGAGCGGGAACACCTACGAGCAGTACTTC. Its protein product is CASSPGSGNTYEQYF.

The chain carries TRBV27 and TRBJ2-2; D not certain. This CDR3 contains 13 residues. V was cut by 6 bases and J by 5 bases, with 10 bases left in between. The germline V gene has CDR1 MNHEY and CDR2 SMNVEV (reference sequence). The CDR3 loop reads CASRGGWTGELFF. The CDR3 bases are TGTGCCAGCAGGGGCGGTTGGACCGGGGAGCTGTTTTTT.

This clone appeared a few times. The V call is TRBV6-1, the J call TRBJ2-7, with D tentatively TRBD1 or TRBD2 (5 bases each). V lost 5 bases and J 5 bases, leaving 10 bases between the germline ends. Looked up from germline, CDR1 is MNHNS and CDR2 is SASEGT. The CDR3 totals 12 residues. This CDR3 is CASSSWDHEQYF. Here the CDR3 DNA reads TGTGCCAGCAGTTCTTGGGACCACGAGCAGTACTTC.

This chain links TRBV19 with TRBJ2-5; unclear D gene. The germline V gene encodes CDR1 LNHDA and CDR2 SQIVND (reference sequence). The CDR3 has 15 amino acids. V was shortened by 0 bases and J by 6 bases, with 14 bases between the two germline ends. DNA for the CDR3: TGTGCCAGTAGTATAGATCTTCGACCCGGAAAGACCCAGTACTTC. Residues: CASSIDLRPGKTQYF.

This clone was found a few times. The genes are TRBV19 and TRBJ1-2; D is undetermined. V lost 3 bases, J lost 3 bases, and 8 bases lay in between. Germline CDR1 LNHDA, CDR2 SQIVND (reference sequence). The CDR3 is 13 residues long. In nucleotides, the CDR3 is TGTGCCAGTAGTATGGGTAGGGACTATGGCTACACCTTC. As protein: CASSMGRDYGYTF. The whole variable domain, remainder taken from reference TRBV19 and TRBJ1-2, is DGGITQSPKYLFRKEGQNVTLSCEQNLNHDAMYWYRQDPGQGLRLIYYSQIVNDFQKGDIAEGYSVSREKKESFPLTVTSAQKNPTAFYLCASSMGRDYGYTFGSGTRLTVV.

The chain couples TRBV7-9 to TRBJ2-7; the D is unclear. Per germline, CDR1 SEHNR and CDR2 FQNEAQ (reference sequence). The CDR3 covers 13 residues. V was shortened by 5 bases and J by 6 bases, with 14 bases between the two germline ends. For the CDR3, the DNA is TGTGCCAGCAGCAGCCCGAATTCGGGCGAGCAGTACTTC. Its protein is CASSSPNSGEQYF.

CDR3 sequence: CASSVRDRAHEQYF. For the CDR3, the DNA is TGTGCCAGCAGCGTACGAGACAGGGCTCACGAGCAGTACTTC. J is TRBJ2-7 and V is TRBV9; TRBD1 matches at 7 bases. Germline assignment: CDR1 SGDLS and CDR2 YYNGEE. This CDR3 is built from 14 residues. J gave up 5 bases and V 1 base, and 6 bases lay outside the gene matches.

This rearrangement joins TRBV27 to TRBJ2-5; TRBD2 aligns across 10 bases. The V and J ends lost 5 bases and 4 bases, in that order; junction bases with no gene match: 4. The CDR3 runs 14 residues. In germline, CDR1 is MNHEY, CDR2 SMNVEV (reference sequence). The CDR3, as DNA: TGTGCCAGCAGTCTCCGACTAGCGGGAGAGACCCAGTACTTC. Translating gives CASSLRLAGETQYF.

The chain carries TRBV6-5 and TRBJ2-7, with TRBD1 identical over 7 bases. Germline V gives CDR1 MNHEY, CDR2 SVGAGI. The CDR3 covers 15 residues. The ends lost 1 base at V and 2 bases at J; junction bases unmatched: 5. The CDR3 DNA reads as TGTGCCAGCAGTTACTATGTGACAGGGCCCTACGAGCAGTACTTC. The encoded protein is CASSYYVTGPYEQYF.

The chain couples TRBV10-2 to TRBJ2-7; D might be TRBD1 (6 bases). Germline CDR1 reads WSHSY; CDR2 reads SAAADI. Between the trimmed V and J ends, which lost 5 bases and 2 bases, there was a span of 10 bases. The CDR3 runs to 13 residues. CDR3 sequence: CASSPGHPYEQYF. CDR3 DNA sequence: TGCGCCAGCAGTCCGGGACACCCCTACGAGCAGTACTTC.

The genes are TRBV5-8 and TRBJ2-1, with 9 bases identical to TRBD2. CDR3 length equals 18 residues. CDR1 and CDR2 (germline): SGHTS, YDEGEE. V lost 5 bases, J lost 3 bases, and 15 bases stayed unmatched. In DNA form, the CDR3 reads TGTGCCAGCAGTCCCCTCGGTGAGGGAGCGGGGGGCTACAATGAGCAGTTCTTC. This translates into CASSPLGEGAGGYNEQFF.

The rearrangement uses TRBV18 and TRBJ1-3, with TRBD1 identical over 7 bases. V trimming: 5 bases; J trimming: 4 bases; junction bases outside the gene matches: 8. Germline values: CDR1 KGHSH, CDR2 LQKENI. The CDR3 length is 15 residues. CDR3 DNA sequence: TGTGCCAGCTCATATGCTCCGGGACAGGGAAACACCATATATTTT. Its protein is CASSYAPGQGNTIYF.